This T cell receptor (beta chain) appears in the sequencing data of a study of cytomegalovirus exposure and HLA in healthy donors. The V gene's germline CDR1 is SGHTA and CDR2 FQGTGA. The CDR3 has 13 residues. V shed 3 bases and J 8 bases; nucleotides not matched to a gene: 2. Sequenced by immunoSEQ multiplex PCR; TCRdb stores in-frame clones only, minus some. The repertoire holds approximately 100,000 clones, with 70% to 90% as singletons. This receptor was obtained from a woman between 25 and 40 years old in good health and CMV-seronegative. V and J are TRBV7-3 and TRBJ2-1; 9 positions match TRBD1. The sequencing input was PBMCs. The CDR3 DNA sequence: TGTGCCAGCAGCTTGGACAGGGGCCATGAGCAGTTCTTC. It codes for CASSLDRGHEQFF.